This TCR beta chain was identified in a study of T cells after yellow fever vaccination. CDR3 length: 15 amino acids. Germline CDR1 MNHNS, CDR2 SASEGT. The V and J ends lost 3 bases and 6 bases, in that order; junction bases with no gene match: 3. This clonotype was picked up many times. TCRdb reprocessed the 5' RACE reads with MiXCR, giving one entry per CDR3 protein. The repertoire includes around 300,000 distinct CDR3 sequences, around 4.3% of them detected once, and just under 20% sits in the top ten. The V call is TRBV6-1, the J call TRBJ2-2; 11 bases match TRBD1. This clonotype was sampled from a man aged 18 to 29 who received the YFV17D yellow fever vaccine. The starting material was PBMCs, obtained 15 days after the yellow fever booster vaccination. The CDR3 protein is CASSDVGQGAGELFF. The CDR3 DNA follows: TGTGCCAGCAGTGATGTGGGACAGGGGGCCGGGGAGCTGTTTTTT.